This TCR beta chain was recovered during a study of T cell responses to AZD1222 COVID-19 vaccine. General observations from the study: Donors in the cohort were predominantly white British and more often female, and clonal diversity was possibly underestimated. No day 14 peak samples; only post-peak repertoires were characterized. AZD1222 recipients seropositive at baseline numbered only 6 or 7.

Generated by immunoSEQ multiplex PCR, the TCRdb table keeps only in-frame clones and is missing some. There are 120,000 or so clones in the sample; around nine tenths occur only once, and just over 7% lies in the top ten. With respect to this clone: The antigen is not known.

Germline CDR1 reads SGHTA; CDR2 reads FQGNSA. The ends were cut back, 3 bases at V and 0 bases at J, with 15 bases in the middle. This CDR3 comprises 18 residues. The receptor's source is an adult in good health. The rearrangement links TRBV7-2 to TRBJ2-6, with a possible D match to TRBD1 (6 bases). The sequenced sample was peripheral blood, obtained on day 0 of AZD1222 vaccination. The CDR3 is CASSFTGTLSSGANVLTF. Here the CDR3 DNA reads TGTGCCAGCAGCTTTACCGGGACACTGAGCTCTGGGGCCAACGTCCTGACTTTC.